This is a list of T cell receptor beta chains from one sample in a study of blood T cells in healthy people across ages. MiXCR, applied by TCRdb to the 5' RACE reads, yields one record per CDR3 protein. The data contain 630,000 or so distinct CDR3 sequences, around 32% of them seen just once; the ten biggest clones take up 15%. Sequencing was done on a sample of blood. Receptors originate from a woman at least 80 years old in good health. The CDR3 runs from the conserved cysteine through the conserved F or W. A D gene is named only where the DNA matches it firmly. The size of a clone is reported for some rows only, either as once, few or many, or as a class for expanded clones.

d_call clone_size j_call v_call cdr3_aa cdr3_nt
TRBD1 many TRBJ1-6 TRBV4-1 CASSDDRELNSPLHF TGCGCCAGCAGCGACGACAGGGAGCTAAATTCACCCCTCCACTTT
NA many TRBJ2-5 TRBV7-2 CASSPLSPGTQYF TGTGCCAGCAGCCCCTTGAGCCCGGGGACCCAGTACTTC
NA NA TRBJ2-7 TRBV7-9 CASSPLGGGIAYEQYF TGTGCCAGCAGCCCCCTAGGGGGGGGTATAGCCTACGAGCAGTACTTC
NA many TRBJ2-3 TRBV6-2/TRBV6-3 CASGGLRADTQYF TGTGCCAGCGGGGGGCTACGGGCAGATACGCAGTATTTT
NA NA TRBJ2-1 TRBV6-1 CASSESRKGGADEQFF TGTGCCAGCAGTGAATCCCGGAAAGGGGGGGCGGATGAGCAGTTCTTC
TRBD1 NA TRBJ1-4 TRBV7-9 CASSLALGTAKQKLFF TGTGCCAGCAGCTTAGCGCTCGGGACAGCCAAACAGAAACTGTTTTTT
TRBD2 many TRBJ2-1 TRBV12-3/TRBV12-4 CASSFRLAGVARNEQFF TGTGCCAGCAGTTTTCGACTAGCGGGGGTAGCCCGCAATGAGCAGTTCTTC
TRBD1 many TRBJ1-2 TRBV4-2 CASSLEQGAYGYTF TGTGCCAGCAGCCTGGAACAGGGGGCCTATGGCTACACCTTC
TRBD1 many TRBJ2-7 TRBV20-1 CSAGGQGTHYEQYF TGCAGTGCGGGGGGACAGGGGACCCACTACGAGCAGTACTTC
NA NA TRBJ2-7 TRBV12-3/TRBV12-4 CASGFSYEQYF TGTGCCAGCGGGTTTTCGTACGAGCAGTACTTC
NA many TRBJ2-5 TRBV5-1 CASSSGTAQETQYF TGCGCCAGCAGCTCGGGGACGGCCCAAGAGACCCAGTACTTC
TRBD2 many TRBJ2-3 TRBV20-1 CSAIPGLFSTDTQYF TGCAGTGCCATTCCGGGACTATTTAGCACAGATACGCAGTATTTT
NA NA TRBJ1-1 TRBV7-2 CASSRRGQMNTEAFF TGTGCCAGCAGCCGGCGGGGTCAAATGAACACTGAAGCTTTCTTT
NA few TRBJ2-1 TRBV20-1 CSARGWHALDEQFF TGCAGTGCTCGGGGGTGGCACGCTTTGGATGAGCAGTTCTTC
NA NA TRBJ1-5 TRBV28 CASSSPLGVIGQPQHF TGTGCCAGCAGTTCCCCCCTCGGGGTCATCGGGCAGCCCCAGCATTTT
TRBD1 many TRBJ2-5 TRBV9 CASSVGTGVRETQYF TGTGCCAGCAGCGTAGGGACAGGGGTCAGAGAGACCCAGTACTTC
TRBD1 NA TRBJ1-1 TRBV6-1 CASSEVDRAPTEAFF TGTGCCAGCAGTGAAGTGGACAGGGCACCCACTGAAGCTTTCTTT
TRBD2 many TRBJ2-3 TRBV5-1 CASSLVGASGGTTDTQYF TGCGCCAGCAGCTTGGTTGGGGCTAGCGGGGGGACCACAGATACGCAGTATTTT
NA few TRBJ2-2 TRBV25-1 CASSAPSAQNTGELFF TGTGCCAGCAGTGCTCCGTCGGCACAGAACACCGGGGAGCTGTTTTTT
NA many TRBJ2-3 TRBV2 CASSDVSEADTQYF TGTGCCAGCAGTGATGTGTCGGAGGCAGATACGCAGTATTTT
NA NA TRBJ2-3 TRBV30 CAWNGRDTDTQYF TGTGCCTGGAATGGCAGGGACACAGATACGCAGTATTTT
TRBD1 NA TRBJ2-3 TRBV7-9 CASSRPTGVEGPQYF TGTGCCAGCAGCCGCCCGACAGGGGTGGAGGGGCCGCAGTATTTT
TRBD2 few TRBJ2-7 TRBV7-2 CASSLRLAGTYEQYF TGTGCCAGCAGCTTAAGGCTAGCGGGAACCTACGAGCAGTACTTC
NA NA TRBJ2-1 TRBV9 CASSVDPTGWDEQFF TGTGCCAGCAGCGTAGACCCGACGGGGTGGGATGAGCAGTTCTTC
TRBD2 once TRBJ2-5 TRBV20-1 CSVVSGRGETQYF TGCAGTGTGGTTAGCGGGAGAGGAGAGACCCAGTACTTC
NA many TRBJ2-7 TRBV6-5 CASSYSEQGGSEQYF TGTGCCAGCAGTTACTCGGAACAGGGAGGATCCGAGCAGTACTTC
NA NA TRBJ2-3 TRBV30 CAWSKMDQSDTQYF TGTGCCTGGAGTAAAATGGATCAATCGGATACGCAGTATTTT
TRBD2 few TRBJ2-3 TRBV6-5 CASSRGVPDTQYF TGTGCCAGCAGCCGGGGGGTCCCAGATACGCAGTATTTT
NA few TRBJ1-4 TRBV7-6 CASSLAVRDTNEKLFF TGTGCCAGCAGCTTAGCGGTCCGGGACACCAATGAAAAACTGTTTTTT
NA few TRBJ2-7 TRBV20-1 CSASSQQGAYEQYF TGCAGTGCTAGCTCTCAACAGGGAGCCTACGAGCAGTACTTC
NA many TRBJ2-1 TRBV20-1 CSASSSSVGYNEQFF TGCAGTGCTTCCTCCTCTAGCGTAGGATACAATGAGCAGTTCTTC
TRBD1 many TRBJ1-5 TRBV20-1 CSARVGQGAGQPQHF TGCAGTGCTAGGGTGGGCCAGGGGGCCGGTCAGCCCCAGCATTTT
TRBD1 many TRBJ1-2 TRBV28 CASSSYTGAYNYGYTF TGTGCCAGCAGTTCCTATACAGGGGCGTATAACTATGGCTACACCTTC
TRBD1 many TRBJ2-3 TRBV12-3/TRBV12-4 CASIRDRGVDTQYF TGTGCCAGCATTAGGGACAGAGGGGTGGATACGCAGTATTTT
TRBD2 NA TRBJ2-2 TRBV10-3 CAISSGTSVTGELFF TGTGCCATCAGTTCCGGGACTAGCGTCACCGGGGAGCTGTTTTTT
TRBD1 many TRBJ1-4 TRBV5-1 CASSLGQGGAGLKNEKLFF TGCGCCAGCAGCTTGGGACAGGGTGGGGCCGGACTGAAGAATGAAAAACTGTTTTTT
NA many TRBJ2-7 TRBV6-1 CASSEVDISEQYF TGTGCCAGCAGTGAAGTGGACATTTCCGAGCAGTACTTC
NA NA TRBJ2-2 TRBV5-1 CASGEWTVPNTGELFF TGCGCCAGCGGTGAATGGACAGTACCGAACACCGGGGAGCTGTTTTTT
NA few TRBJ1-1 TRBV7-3 CASSPRGANTEAFF TGTGCCAGCAGCCCCCGGGGGGCGAACACTGAAGCTTTCTTT
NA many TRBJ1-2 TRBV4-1 CASSQDERVDYGYTF TGCGCCAGCAGCCAAGATGAGCGAGTAGACTATGGCTACACCTTC
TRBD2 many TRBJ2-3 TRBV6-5 CASSSRTSGGAVDTQYF TGTGCCAGCAGTTCCAGGACTAGCGGGGGGGCGGTAGATACGCAGTATTTT
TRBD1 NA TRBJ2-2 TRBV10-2 CASRGQDTNTGELFF TGCGCCAGCAGGGGACAGGACACGAACACCGGGGAGCTGTTTTTT
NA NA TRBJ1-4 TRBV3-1 CASSQAGSTNEKLFF TGTGCCAGCAGCCAAGCGGGTTCAACTAATGAAAAACTGTTTTTT
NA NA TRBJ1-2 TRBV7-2 CASSFRDGVNYGYTF TGTGCCAGCAGTTTCCGGGACGGGGTTAACTATGGCTACACCTTC
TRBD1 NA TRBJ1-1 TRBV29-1 CSVQRQGWNTEAFF TGCAGCGTACAAAGACAGGGGTGGAATACTGAAGCTTTCTTT
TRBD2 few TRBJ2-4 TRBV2 CASSPTSGVPSIQYF TGTGCCAGCAGCCCGACTAGCGGGGTCCCTAGCATTCAGTACTTC
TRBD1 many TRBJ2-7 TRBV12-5 CASGSSGGSYEQYF TGTGCTAGTGGTTCGTCAGGGGGCTCCTACGAGCAGTACTTC
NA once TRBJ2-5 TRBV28 CASSSSRDRSTQYF TGTGCCAGCAGTTCTTCCCGGGACCGGTCGACCCAGTACTTC
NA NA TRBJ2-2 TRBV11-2 CASSFQSLTNTGELFF TGTGCCAGCAGCTTTCAGAGCCTAACGAACACCGGGGAGCTGTTTTTT
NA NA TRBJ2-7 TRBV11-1 CASSQRTAYEQYF TGTGCCAGCAGCCAGAGGACAGCCTACGAGCAGTACTTC
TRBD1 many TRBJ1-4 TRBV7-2 CASSPLWGQGAVGEKLFF TGTGCCAGCAGCCCTCTGTGGGGACAGGGGGCCGTTGGGGAAAAACTGTTTTTT
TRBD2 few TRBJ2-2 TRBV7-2 CASSLGTSGVVGELFF TGTGCCAGCAGCTTAGGAACTAGCGGGGTGGTCGGGGAGCTGTTTTTT
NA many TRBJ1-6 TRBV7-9 CASSSDSGNSPLHF TGTGCCAGCAGCTCCGACAGTGGAAATTCACCCCTCCACTTT
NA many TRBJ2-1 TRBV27 CASSSRGNNYNEQFF TGTGCCAGCAGTTCCAGGGGTAACAACTACAATGAGCAGTTCTTC
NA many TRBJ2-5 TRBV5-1 CASSPWGGAETQYF TGCGCCAGCAGCCCCTGGGGGGGCGCGGAGACCCAGTACTTC